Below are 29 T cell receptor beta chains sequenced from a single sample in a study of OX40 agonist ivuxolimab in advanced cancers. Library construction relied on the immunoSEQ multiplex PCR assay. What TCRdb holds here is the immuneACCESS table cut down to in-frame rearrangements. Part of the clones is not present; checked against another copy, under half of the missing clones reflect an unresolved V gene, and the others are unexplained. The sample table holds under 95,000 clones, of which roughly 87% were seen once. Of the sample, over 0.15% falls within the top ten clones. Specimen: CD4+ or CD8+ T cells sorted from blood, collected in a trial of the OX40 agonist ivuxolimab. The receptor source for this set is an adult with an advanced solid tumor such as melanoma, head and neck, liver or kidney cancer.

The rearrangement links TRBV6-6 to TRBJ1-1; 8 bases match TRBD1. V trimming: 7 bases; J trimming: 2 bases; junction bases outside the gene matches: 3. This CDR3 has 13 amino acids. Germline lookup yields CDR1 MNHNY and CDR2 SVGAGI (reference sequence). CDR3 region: CASNDRGNTEAFF. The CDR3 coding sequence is TGTGCCAGCAATGACAGGGGAAACACTGAAGCTTTCTTT.

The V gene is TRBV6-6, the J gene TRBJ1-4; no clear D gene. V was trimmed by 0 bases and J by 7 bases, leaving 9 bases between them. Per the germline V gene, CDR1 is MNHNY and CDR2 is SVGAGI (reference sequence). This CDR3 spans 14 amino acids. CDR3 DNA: TGTGCCAGCAGTTACTCGGGCCGGGGTGAAAAACTGTTTTTT. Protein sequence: CASSYSGRGEKLFF.

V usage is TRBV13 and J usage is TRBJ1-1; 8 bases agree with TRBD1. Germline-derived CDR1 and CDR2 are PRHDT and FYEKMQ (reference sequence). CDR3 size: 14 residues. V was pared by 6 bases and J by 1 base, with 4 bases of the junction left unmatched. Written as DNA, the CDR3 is TGTGCCAGCAGGATAACAGGGGGGAACACTGAAGCTTTCTTT. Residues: CASRITGGNTEAFF.

The chain's CDR3 is CASSRQTGQLNTEAFF. The CDR3 DNA is TGTGCCAGCTCACGACAGACAGGGCAACTGAACACTGAAGCTTTCTTT. The chain couples TRBV18 to TRBJ1-1, with TRBD1 matching over 7 bases. The CDR3 extends over 16 amino acids. Per the germline V gene, CDR1 is KGHSH and CDR2 is LQKENI. V was pared by 4 bases and J by 0 bases, with 8 bases of the junction left unmatched.

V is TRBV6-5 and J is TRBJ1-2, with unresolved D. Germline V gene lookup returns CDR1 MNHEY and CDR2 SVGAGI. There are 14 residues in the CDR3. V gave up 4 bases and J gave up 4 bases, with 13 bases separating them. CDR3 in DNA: TGTGCCAGCAGTTCGAACAGCCTCTCCTATGGCTACACCTTC. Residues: CASSSNSLSYGYTF.

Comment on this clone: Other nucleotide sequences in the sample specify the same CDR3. This CDR3 is CASSHTDTQYF. The CDR3 DNA is TGCGCCAGCAGCCACACAGATACGCAGTATTTT. This chain links TRBV5-1 with TRBJ2-3, with D hard to call. This CDR3 is built from 11 residues. V dropped 4 bases and J dropped 2 bases, with 2 bases sitting between them. Looked up from germline, CDR1 is SGHRS and CDR2 is YFSETQ.

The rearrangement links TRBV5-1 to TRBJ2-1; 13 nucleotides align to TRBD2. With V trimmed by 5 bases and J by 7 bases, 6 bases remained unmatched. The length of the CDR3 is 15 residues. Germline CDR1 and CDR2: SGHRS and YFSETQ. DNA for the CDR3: TGCGCCAGCAGATCCGGACTAGCGGGGGCAAATGAGCAGTTCTTC. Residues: CASRSGLAGANEQFF. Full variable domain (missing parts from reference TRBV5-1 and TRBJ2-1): KAGVTQTPRYLIKTRGQQVTLSCSPISGHRSVSWYQQTPGQGLQFLFEYFSETQRNKGNFPGRFSGRQFSNSRSEMNVSTLELGDSALYLCASRSGLAGANEQFFGPGTRLTVL.

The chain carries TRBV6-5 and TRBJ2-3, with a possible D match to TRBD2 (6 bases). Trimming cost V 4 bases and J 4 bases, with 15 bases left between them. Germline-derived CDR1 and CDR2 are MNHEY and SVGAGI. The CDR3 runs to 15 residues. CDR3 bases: TGTGCCAGCAGTTGGCGGGGAGTATCGGCAGATACGCAGTATTTT. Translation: CASSWRGVSADTQYF.

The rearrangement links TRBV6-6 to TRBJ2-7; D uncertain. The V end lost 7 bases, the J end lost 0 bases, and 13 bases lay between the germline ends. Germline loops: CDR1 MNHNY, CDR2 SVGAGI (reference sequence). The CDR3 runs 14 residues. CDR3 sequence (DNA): TGTGCCAGCACAGAACACACCAACTCCTACGAGCAGTACTTC. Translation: CASTEHTNSYEQYF.

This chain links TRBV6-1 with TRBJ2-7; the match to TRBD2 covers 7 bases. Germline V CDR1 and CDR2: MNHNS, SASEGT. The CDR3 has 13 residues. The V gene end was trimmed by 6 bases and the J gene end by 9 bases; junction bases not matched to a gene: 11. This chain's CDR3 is CASSPPGRAGQYF. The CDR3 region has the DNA TGTGCCAGCAGCCCCCCGGGGAGGGCGGGGCAGTACTTC.

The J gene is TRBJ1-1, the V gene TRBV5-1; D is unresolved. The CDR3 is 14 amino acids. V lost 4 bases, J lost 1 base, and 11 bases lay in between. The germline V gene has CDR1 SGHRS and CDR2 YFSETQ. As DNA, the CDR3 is TGCGCCAGCAGCCCTGGTTCGCGGAACACTGAAGCTTTCTTT. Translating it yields CASSPGSRNTEAFF.

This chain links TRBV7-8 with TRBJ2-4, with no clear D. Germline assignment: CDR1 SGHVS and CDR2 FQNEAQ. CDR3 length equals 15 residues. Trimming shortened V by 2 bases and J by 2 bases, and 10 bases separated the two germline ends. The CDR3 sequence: CASSLNGLTKNIQYF. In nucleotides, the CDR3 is TGTGCCAGCAGCTTAAATGGGCTAACCAAAAACATTCAGTACTTC.

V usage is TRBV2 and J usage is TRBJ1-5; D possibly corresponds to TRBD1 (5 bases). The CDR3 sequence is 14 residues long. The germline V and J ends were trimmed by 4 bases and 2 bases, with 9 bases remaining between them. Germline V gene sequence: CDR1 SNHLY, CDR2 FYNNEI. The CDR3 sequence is CASSGLGGNQPQHF. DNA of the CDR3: TGTGCCAGCAGTGGACTGGGGGGCAATCAGCCCCAGCATTTT.

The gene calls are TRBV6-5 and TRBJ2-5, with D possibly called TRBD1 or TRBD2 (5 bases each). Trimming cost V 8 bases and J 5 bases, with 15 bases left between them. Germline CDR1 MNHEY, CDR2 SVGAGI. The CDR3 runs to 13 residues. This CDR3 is CASGTSLFETQYF. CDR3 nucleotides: TGTGCCAGCGGGACCAGTCTCTTTGAGACCCAGTACTTC.

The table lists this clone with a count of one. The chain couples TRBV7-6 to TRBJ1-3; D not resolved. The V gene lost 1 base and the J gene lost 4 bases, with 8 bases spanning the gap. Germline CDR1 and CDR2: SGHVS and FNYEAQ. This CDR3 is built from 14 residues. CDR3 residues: CASSLGRLGNTIYF. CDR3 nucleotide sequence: TGTGCCAGCAGCTTAGGCCGTCTGGGAAACACCATATATTTT.

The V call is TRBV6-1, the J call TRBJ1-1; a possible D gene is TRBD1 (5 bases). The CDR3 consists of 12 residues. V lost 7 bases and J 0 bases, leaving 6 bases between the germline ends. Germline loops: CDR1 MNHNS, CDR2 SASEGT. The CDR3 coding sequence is TGTGCCAGCAACAGGATGAACACTGAAGCTTTCTTT. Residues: CASNRMNTEAFF.

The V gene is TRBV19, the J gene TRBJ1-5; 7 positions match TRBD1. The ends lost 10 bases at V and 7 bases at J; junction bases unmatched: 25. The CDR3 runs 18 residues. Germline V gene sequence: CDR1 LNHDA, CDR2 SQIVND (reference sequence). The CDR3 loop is CATSLKPGRQGDPQPQHF. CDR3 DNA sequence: TGTGCCACCTCCTTGAAACCGGGGCGGCAGGGGGATCCCCAGCCCCAGCATTTT. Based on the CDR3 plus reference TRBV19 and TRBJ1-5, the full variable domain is DGGITQSPKYLFRKEGQNVTLSCEQNLNHDAMYWYRQDPGQGLRLIYYSQIVNDFQKGDIAEGYSVSREKKESFPLTVTSAQKNPTAFYLCATSLKPGRQGDPQPQHFGDGTRLSIL.

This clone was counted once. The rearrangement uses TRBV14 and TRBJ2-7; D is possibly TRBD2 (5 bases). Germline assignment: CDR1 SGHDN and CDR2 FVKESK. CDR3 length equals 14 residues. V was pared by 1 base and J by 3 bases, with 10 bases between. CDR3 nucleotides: TGTGCCAGCAGCCAAGCCCTGGGGAGCTACGAGCAGTACTTC. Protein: CASSQALGSYEQYF.

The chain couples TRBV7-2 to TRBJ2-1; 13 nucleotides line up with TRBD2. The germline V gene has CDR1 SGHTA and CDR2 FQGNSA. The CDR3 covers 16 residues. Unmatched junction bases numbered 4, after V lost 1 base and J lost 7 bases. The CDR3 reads CASSLVTSGGYNEQFF. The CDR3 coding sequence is TGTGCCAGCAGCTTAGTGACTAGCGGGGGGTATAATGAGCAGTTCTTC.

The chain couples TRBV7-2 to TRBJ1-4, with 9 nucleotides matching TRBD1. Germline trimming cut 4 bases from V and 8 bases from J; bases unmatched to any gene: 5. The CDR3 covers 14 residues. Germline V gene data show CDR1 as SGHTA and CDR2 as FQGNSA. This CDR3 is CASSSPGQGEKLFF. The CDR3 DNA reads TGTGCCAGCAGCTCACCCGGACAGGGGGAAAAACTGTTTTTT.

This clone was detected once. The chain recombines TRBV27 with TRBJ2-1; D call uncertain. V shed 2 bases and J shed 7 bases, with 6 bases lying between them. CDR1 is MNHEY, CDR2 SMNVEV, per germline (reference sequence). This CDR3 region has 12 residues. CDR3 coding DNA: TGTGCCAGCAGTTTAGTGGGTAATGAGCAGTTCTTC. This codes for CASSLVGNEQFF.

CDR3 amino acids: CASSLGQGAKAFF. Written as DNA, the CDR3 is TGTGCCAGCAGTTTAGGTCAGGGGGCTAAAGCTTTCTTT. The chain joins TRBV27 to TRBJ1-1; 8 bases match TRBD1. CDR3 length equals 13 residues. J gave up 9 bases and V 2 bases, and 5 bases lay outside the gene matches. Germline CDR1 is MNHEY and CDR2 is SMNVEV (reference sequence).

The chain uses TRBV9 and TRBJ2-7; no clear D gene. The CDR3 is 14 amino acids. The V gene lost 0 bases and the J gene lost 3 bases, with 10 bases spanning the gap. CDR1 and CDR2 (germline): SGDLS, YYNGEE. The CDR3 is CASSVGSSGYEQYF. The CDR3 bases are TGTGCCAGCAGCGTAGGTAGTTCCGGCTACGAGCAGTACTTC. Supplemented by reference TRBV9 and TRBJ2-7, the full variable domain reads DSGVTQTPKHLITATGQRVTLRCSPRSGDLSVYWYQQSLDQGLQFLIQYYNGEERAKGNILERFSAQQFPDLHSELNLSSLELGDSALYFCASSVGSSGYEQYFGPGTRLTVT.

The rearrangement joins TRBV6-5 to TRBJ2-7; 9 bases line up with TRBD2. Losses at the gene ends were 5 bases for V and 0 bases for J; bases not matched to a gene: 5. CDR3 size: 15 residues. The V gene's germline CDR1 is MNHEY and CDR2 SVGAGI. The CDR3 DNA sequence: TGTGCCAGCAGTAAGCGGGAGGTTCACTCCTACGAGCAGTACTTC. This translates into CASSKREVHSYEQYF.

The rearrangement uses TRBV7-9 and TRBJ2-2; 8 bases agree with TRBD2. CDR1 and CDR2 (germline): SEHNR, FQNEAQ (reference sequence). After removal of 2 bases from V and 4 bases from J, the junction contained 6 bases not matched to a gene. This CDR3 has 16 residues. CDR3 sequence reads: CASSLTAGVGTGELFF. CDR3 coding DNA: TGTGCCAGCAGCTTAACAGCGGGAGTAGGCACCGGGGAGCTGTTTTTT.

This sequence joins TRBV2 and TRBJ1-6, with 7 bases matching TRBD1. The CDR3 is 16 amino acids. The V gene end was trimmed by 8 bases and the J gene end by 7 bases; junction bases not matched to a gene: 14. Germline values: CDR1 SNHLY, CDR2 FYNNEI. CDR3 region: CASLPGQFYSNSPLHF. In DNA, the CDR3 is TGTGCCAGCCTACCGGGACAGTTCTACAGCAATTCACCCCTCCACTTT.

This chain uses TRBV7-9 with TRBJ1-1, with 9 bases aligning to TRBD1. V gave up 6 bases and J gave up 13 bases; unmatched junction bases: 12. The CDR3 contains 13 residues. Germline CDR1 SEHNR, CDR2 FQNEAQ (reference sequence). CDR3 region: CASRVRKGQGLFF. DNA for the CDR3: TGTGCCAGCAGGGTAAGGAAGGGACAGGGACTTTTCTTT. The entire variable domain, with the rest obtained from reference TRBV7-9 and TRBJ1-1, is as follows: DTGVSQNPRHKITKRGQNVTFRCDPISEHNRLYWYRQTLGQGPEFLTYFQNEAQLEKSRLLSDRFSAERPKGSFSTLEIQRTEQGDSAMYLCASRVRKGQGLFFGQGTRLTVV.

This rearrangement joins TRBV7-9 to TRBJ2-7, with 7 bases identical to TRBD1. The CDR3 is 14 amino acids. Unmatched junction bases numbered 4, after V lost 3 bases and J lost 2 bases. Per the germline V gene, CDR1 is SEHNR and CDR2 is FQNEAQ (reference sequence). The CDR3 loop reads CASSLSQGAYEQYF. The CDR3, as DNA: TGTGCCAGCAGCTTGAGCCAGGGGGCCTACGAGCAGTACTTC.

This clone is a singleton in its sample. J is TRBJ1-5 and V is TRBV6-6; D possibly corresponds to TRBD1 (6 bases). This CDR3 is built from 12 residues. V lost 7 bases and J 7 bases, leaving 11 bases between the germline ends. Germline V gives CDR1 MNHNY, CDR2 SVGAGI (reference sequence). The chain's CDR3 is CASNREGQPQHF. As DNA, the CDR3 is TGTGCCAGCAACAGGGAGGGCCAGCCCCAGCATTTT.